One and the same sample provided the 30 T cell receptor beta chains below, sequenced in a study of cytomegalovirus exposure and HLA in healthy donors. The PCR was carried out with 60 Vbeta primers and 13 Jbeta primers. Only in-frame clones appear in the TCRdb table, and some are missing; sequencing was by immunoSEQ multiplex PCR. Found here are roughly 200,000 clones, about three quarters of them singletons; the top ten hold approximately 3.7%. Sequencing was performed on PBMCs. The receptors originated from a woman aged 55-75 years in good health and CMV-seropositive.

The chain employs TRBV4-2 and TRBJ2-7; TRBD1 aligns across 9 bases. CDR3 length: 18 amino acids. J lost 2 bases, V lost 1 base, and 12 bases had no gene match. CDR1 LGHNA and CDR2 YNFKEQ come from the germline V gene. The CDR3 sequence: CASSQGGVRDRDTYEQYF. The DNA for the CDR3 is TGTGCCAGCAGCCAAGGGGGGGTCCGGGACAGGGATACCTACGAGCAGTACTTC.

The rearrangement uses TRBV9 and TRBJ2-3; 12 positions agree with TRBD2. Germline lookup yields CDR1 SGDLS and CDR2 YYNGEE. CDR3 length: 16 residues. Losses at the gene ends were 4 bases for V and 5 bases for J; bases not matched to a gene: 8. In DNA, the CDR3 is TGTGCCAGCAGCCCCCGGACTAGCGGGACCAAAGATACGCAGTATTTT. It codes for CASSPRTSGTKDTQYF.

J is TRBJ1-1 and V is TRBV9; no definite D call. The germline CDR1 and CDR2 sequences are SGDLS and YYNGEE. Between the trimmed V and J ends, which lost 6 bases and 3 bases, there was a span of 15 bases. The CDR3 length is 14 residues. The CDR3 sequence is CASTLAPSDTEAFF. Here the CDR3 DNA reads TGTGCCAGCACCCTAGCACCGTCTGACACTGAAGCTTTCTTT.

This clone was seen a few times. The J gene is TRBJ1-6, the V gene TRBV10-3; a possible D gene is TRBD1 (6 bases). Germline V CDR1 and CDR2: ENHRY, SYGVKD. V was clipped by 11 bases and J by 10 bases, with 18 bases between them. There are 13 residues in the CDR3. CDR3 DNA sequence: TGTGCCGTGGGGGAGGGGGGTAGGTCACCCCTCCACTTT. Protein sequence: CAVGEGGRSPLHF.

V gene TRBV30 combines with J gene TRBJ2-3; 12 bases are a match to TRBD2. Losses at the gene ends were 3 bases for V and 4 bases for J; bases not matched to a gene: 11. Germline V gene lookup returns CDR1 GTSNPN and CDR2 SVGIG (reference sequence). The length of the CDR3 is 17 residues. DNA for the CDR3: TGTGCCTGGAGCTCTAGCGGGGGGGCATGGAGATCAGATACGCAGTATTTT. Amino acids: CAWSSSGGAWRSDTQYF.

On this clone itself: Mismatch with germline at one junction end may stem from a read error. The V call is TRBV18, the J call TRBJ2-1; 7 bases line up with TRBD1. Germline loops: CDR1 KGHSH, CDR2 LQKENI. This CDR3 has 16 residues. For the CDR3, the DNA is TGTGCCAGCTCCCCACCCTCAGGGGGATTCTACAATGAGCAGTTCTTC. It is translated as CASSPPSGGFYNEQFF.

The chain joins TRBV7-8 to TRBJ2-7; 9 nucleotides align to TRBD1. The CDR3 is 15 amino acids. Germline V lookup: CDR1 SGHVS, CDR2 FQNEAQ. Trimming took 3 bases from V and 2 from J; bases not matched to a gene: 5. The CDR3 nucleotides read TGTGCCAGCAGCTTTTCGGACAGGGGCGCCTACGAGCAGTACTTC. Its translation: CASSFSDRGAYEQYF.

The rearrangement uses TRBV28 and TRBJ1-3; D is undetermined. The CDR3 contains 14 residues. V lost 3 bases to trimming and J lost 4 bases, with 10 bases between them. The V gene's germline CDR1 is MDHEN and CDR2 SYDVKM. CDR3 in amino acids: CASSFPTRGNTIYF. CDR3 nucleotides: TGTGCCAGCAGTTTCCCGACCAGGGGAAACACCATATATTTT.

J is TRBJ1-5 and V is TRBV18, with 8 bases aligning to TRBD1. Germline CDR1 KGHSH, CDR2 LQKENI. The junction had 2 bases not matched to a gene; V was cut back by 5 bases and J by 5 bases. This CDR3 comprises 13 residues. The chain's CDR3 is CASSEDRDQPQHF. The CDR3 DNA reads TGTGCCAGCTCAGAGGACAGGGATCAGCCCCAGCATTTT.

The V gene is TRBV29-1, the J gene TRBJ2-3, with D tentatively TRBD1 (5 bases). Trimming pared 3 bases from V and 1 base from J, leaving 11 bases between. CDR3 length equals 14 residues. CDR1 and CDR2 (germline): SQVTM, ANQGSEA. The CDR3 here is CSVDRGGGTDTQYF. The CDR3 DNA sequence: TGCAGCGTTGATAGGGGTGGGGGCACAGATACGCAGTATTTT.

With respect to this clone: The same CDR3 can be traced to other DNA sequences in this sample. The CDR3 coding sequence is TGTGCCAGCAGTTTGTTACAAGAGACCCAGTACTTC. As protein: CASSLLQETQYF. The chain couples TRBV28 to TRBJ2-5; D is undetermined. CDR1 is MDHEN, CDR2 SYDVKM, per germline. Trimming shortened V by 3 bases and J by 2 bases, and 4 bases separated the two germline ends. This CDR3 has 12 amino acids.

This clone was detected once. This chain connects TRBV28 to TRBJ2-7, with TRBD1 matching over 11 bases. V lost 10 bases to trimming and J lost 1 base; unmatched junction nucleotides: 15. The CDR3 is 17 residues long. From germline, CDR1 is MDHEN and CDR2 SYDVKM. CDR3 coding DNA: TGTGCCACCTGTTTCCCGGGACAGGGGGTAGGTTCCTACGAGCAGTACTTC. Residues: CATCFPGQGVGSYEQYF. Together with reference TRBV28 and TRBJ2-7, the CDR3 gives the full variable domain: DVKVTQSSRYLVKRTGEKVFLECVQDMDHENMFWYRQDPGLGLRLIYFSYDVKMKEKGDIPEGYSVSREKKERFSLILESASTNQTSMYLCATCFPGQGVGSYEQYFGPGTRLTVT.

The chain carries TRBV5-1 and TRBJ2-7, with TRBD2 matching over 7 bases. CDR1 and CDR2 from the germline V gene are SGHRS and YFSETQ. This CDR3 region has 18 residues. V was clipped by 0 bases and J by 1 base; unmatched bases: 13. For the CDR3, the DNA is TGCGCCAGCAGCTTGGATCCCGCTAGCGGAGTAACTTCCTACGAGCAGTACTTC. This sequence encodes CASSLDPASGVTSYEQYF.

J is TRBJ2-1 and V is TRBV6-1, with 9 bases matching TRBD2. Losses at the gene ends were 5 bases for V and 5 bases for J; bases not matched to a gene: 7. The CDR3 runs 15 residues. From germline, CDR1 is MNHNS and CDR2 SASEGT. The CDR3 spells CASSTRGGRHNEQFF. CDR3 bases: TGTGCCAGCAGTACGCGGGGGGGCCGGCACAATGAGCAGTTCTTC.

This clone occurred once. The CDR3, as DNA: TGTGCCAGCAGCTTGGACACAGGATATCAAGGCTACACCTTC. It yields the protein CASSLDTGYQGYTF. This chain uses TRBV5-8 with TRBJ1-2; D possibly corresponds to TRBD1 (5 bases). Trimming pared 0 bases from V and 8 bases from J, leaving 14 bases between. This CDR3 comprises 14 residues. Germline-derived CDR1 and CDR2 are SGHTS and YDEGEE.

This clone was observed once. The CDR3 sequence is CASRYASGRNSDSSYNEQFF. In DNA, the CDR3 is TGTGCAAGTCGGTACGCTAGCGGGAGGAACTCTGACAGCTCCTACAATGAGCAGTTCTTC. The gene calls are TRBV12-2 and TRBJ2-1; the D call of TRBD2 is as the table states it, not checked on the DNA. TRBV12-2 is a pseudogene segment. CDR3 length: 20 amino acids.

This clone was counted between two and nine times. This chain uses TRBV28 with TRBJ1-4, with D unclear. CDR1 is MDHEN and CDR2 is SYDVKM in the germline V gene. The ends were cut back, 6 bases at V and 3 bases at J, with 11 bases in the middle. This CDR3 spans 14 amino acids. CDR3 nucleotides: TGTGCCAGCAGGGGCCGGGGAGCTAATGAAAAACTGTTTTTT. This codes for CASRGRGANEKLFF. Using reference TRBV28 and TRBJ1-4 for the parts outside the CDR3, the full variable domain is DVKVTQSSRYLVKRTGEKVFLECVQDMDHENMFWYRQDPGLGLRLIYFSYDVKMKEKGDIPEGYSVSREKKERFSLILESASTNQTSMYLCASRGRGANEKLFFGSGTQLSVL.

The chain couples TRBV30 to TRBJ2-2, with 9 bases aligning to TRBD2. This CDR3 is 16 amino acids long. The V gene's germline CDR1 is GTSNPN and CDR2 SVGIG (reference sequence). J gave up 7 bases and V 0 bases, and 9 bases lay outside the gene matches. CDR3 sequence: CAWSVRGLAAFGELFF. The DNA of the CDR3 is TGTGCCTGGAGTGTTCGGGGACTAGCCGCTTTCGGGGAGCTGTTTTTT.

Concerning this clone itself: One end of the junction varies from germline; a read error may be responsible. The rearrangement links TRBV9 to TRBJ1-4; the match to TRBD1 covers 8 bases. Germline V gene lookup returns CDR1 SGDLS and CDR2 YYNGEE. The CDR3 covers 15 residues. The CDR3 nucleotides read TGTGCTAGCAGCGTAGCTCAGGGGGCGGCTGAAAAACTGTTTTTT. Its protein product is CASSVAQGAAEKLFF.

This rearrangement joins TRBV30 to TRBJ2-1, with a weak D call TRBD2 (6 bases). Germline assignment: CDR1 GTSNPN and CDR2 SVGIG (reference sequence). Trimming left V 1 base short and J 8 bases short, with 9 bases between. CDR3 length: 12 residues. The CDR3 DNA is TGTGCCTGGAGTGCAGGGAGGTATGAGCAGTTCTTC. Translated: CAWSAGRYEQFF.

The gene calls are TRBV6-5 and TRBJ1-5; D is unresolved. Germline values: CDR1 MNHEY, CDR2 SVGAGI. The V gene lost 5 bases and the J gene lost 3 bases, with 8 bases spanning the gap. The CDR3 contains 13 residues. The CDR3, as DNA: TGTGCCAGCAGTCGGGTCTTCAATCAGCCCCAGCATTTT. It specifies CASSRVFNQPQHF.

The chain joins TRBV19 to TRBJ2-5; D gene uncertain. The germline V gene has CDR1 LNHDA and CDR2 SQIVND (reference sequence). V was pared by 5 bases and J by 2 bases, with 12 bases between. The CDR3 has 14 amino acids. CDR3 region: CASSLMAAQETQYF. CDR3 DNA: TGTGCCAGTAGTCTAATGGCGGCTCAAGAGACCCAGTACTTC.

With respect to this clone: One junction end does not reproduce the germline sequence, and a read error may be involved. The chain carries TRBV10-3 and TRBJ2-6, with D tentatively TRBD1 (5 bases). CDR1 is ENHRY, CDR2 SYGVKD, per germline. This CDR3 spans 14 amino acids. The CDR3 DNA sequence: TGTGCCATCAGGGCTAACTCTGGGGCCAACGGCCTGACTTTC. It is translated as CAIRANSGANGLTF.

J is TRBJ2-5 and V is TRBV5-3, with D possibly TRBD2 on 5 matching bases. The DNA end favors TRBJ2-7, so the J call may be wrong. TRBV5-3 qualifies as an ORF whose function is uncertain. The CDR3 extends over 16 amino acids. CDR3 DNA sequence: TGTGCCAGAAGCCCGTTGAATCGAGCGGAGCAATACGAGCAGTACTTC. Protein: CARSPLNRAEQYEQYF.

The chain joins TRBV19 to TRBJ1-2; D is possibly TRBD1 (5 bases). Trimming removed 7 bases from V and 0 bases from J, with 15 bases in between. Per the germline V gene, CDR1 is LNHDA and CDR2 is SQIVND (reference sequence). There are 15 residues in the CDR3. CDR3 in DNA: TGTGCCAGTACCATAGGGGCTACCGCTAACTATGGCTACACCTTC. This encodes CASTIGATANYGYTF.

This rearrangement joins TRBV28 to TRBJ2-6, with 8 bases fitting TRBD1. This CDR3 is 17 amino acids long. Germline CDR1 reads MDHEN; CDR2 reads SYDVKM. J gave up 0 bases and V 4 bases, and 5 bases lay outside the gene matches. The CDR3 coding sequence is TGTGCCAGCAGTTGGGGACAGGCCCTCTCTGGGGCCAACGTCCTGACTTTC. It specifies CASSWGQALSGANVLTF.

The J gene is TRBJ1-6, the V gene TRBV9, with a tentative D call TRBD1 (6 bases). V was trimmed by 2 bases and J by 6 bases, leaving 9 bases between them. The germline V gene encodes CDR1 SGDLS and CDR2 YYNGEE. The CDR3 extends over 14 amino acids. The CDR3 reads CASSVGGANSPLHF. The CDR3 bases are TGTGCCAGCAGCGTGGGGGGGGCTAATTCACCCCTCCACTTT.

This sequence joins TRBV28 and TRBJ2-5; 9 positions agree with TRBD1. There are 16 residues in the CDR3. The junction had 7 bases not matched to a gene; V was cut back by 4 bases and J by 1 base. Germline values: CDR1 MDHEN, CDR2 SYDVKM. CDR3 bases: TGTGCCAGCAGTTCGCCGGGACAGGGAATCCAAGAGACCCAGTACTTC. Translating gives CASSSPGQGIQETQYF.

The chain couples TRBV28 to TRBJ2-7, with TRBD2 as a possible D gene (7 bases). The ends were cut back, 1 base at V and 2 bases at J, with 15 bases in the middle. The CDR3 sequence is 16 residues long. CDR1 and CDR2 (germline): MDHEN, SYDVKM. The CDR3 DNA sequence: TGTGCCAGCAGTTTATCTGGGGGGGCCCATGCCTACGAGCAGTACTTC. Protein product: CASSLSGGAHAYEQYF.

The chain couples TRBV10-3 to TRBJ1-1; 9 bases map to TRBD1. The CDR3 sequence is 15 residues long. The junction had 10 bases not matched to a gene; V was cut back by 6 bases and J by 5 bases. Germline V CDR1 and CDR2: ENHRY, SYGVKD. The CDR3 DNA follows: TGTGCCATCAGGCCGGGACAGGGAATGGGGACTGAAGCTTTCTTT. Residues: CAIRPGQGMGTEAFF.